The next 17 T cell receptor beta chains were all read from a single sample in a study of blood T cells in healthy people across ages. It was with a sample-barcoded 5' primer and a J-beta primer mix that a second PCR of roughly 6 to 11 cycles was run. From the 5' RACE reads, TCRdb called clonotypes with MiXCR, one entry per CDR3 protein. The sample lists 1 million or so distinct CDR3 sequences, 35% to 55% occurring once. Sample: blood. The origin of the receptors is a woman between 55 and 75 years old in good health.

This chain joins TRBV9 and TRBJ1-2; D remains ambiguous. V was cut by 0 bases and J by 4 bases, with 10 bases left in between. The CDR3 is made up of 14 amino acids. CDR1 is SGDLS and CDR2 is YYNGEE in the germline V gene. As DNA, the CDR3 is TGTGCCAGCAGCGTAGTTTCGGGATCCTATGGCTACACCTTC. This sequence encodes CASSVVSGSYGYTF.

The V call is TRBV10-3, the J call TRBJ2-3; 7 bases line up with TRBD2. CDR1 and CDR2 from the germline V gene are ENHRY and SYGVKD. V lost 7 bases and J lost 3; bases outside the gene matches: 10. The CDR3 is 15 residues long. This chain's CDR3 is CAITPGGRETDTQYF. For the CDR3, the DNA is TGTGCCATCACCCCGGGCGGGAGAGAAACAGATACGCAGTATTTT.

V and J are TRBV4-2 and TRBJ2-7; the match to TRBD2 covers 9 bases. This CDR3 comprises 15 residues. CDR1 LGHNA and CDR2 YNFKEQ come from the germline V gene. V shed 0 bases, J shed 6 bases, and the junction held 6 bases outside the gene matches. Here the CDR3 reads CASSQEGGRAFEQYF. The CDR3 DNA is TGTGCCAGCAGCCAAGAGGGCGGGAGGGCATTCGAGCAGTACTTC.

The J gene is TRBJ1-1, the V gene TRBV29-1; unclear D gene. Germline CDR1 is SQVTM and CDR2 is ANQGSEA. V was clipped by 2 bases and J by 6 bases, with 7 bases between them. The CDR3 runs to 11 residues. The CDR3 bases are TGCAGCGTTGAATCAGGCGCTGAAGCTTTCTTT. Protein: CSVESGAEAFF.

The CDR3 region is CASSVEREAYNEQFF. DNA for the CDR3: TGTGCCAGCAGTGTCGAGCGGGAGGCCTACAATGAGCAGTTCTTC. The chain couples TRBV2 to TRBJ2-1; 9 bases map to TRBD2. The CDR3 sequence is 15 residues long. Germline CDR1 is SNHLY and CDR2 is FYNNEI. With 4 bases clipped from V and 2 bases from J, the junction kept 3 bases outside the gene matches. Complete variable domain (other parts from reference TRBV2 and TRBJ2-1): EPEVTQTPSHQVTQMGQEVILRCVPISNHLYFYWYRQILGQKVEFLVSFYNNEISEKSEIFDDQFSVERPDGSNFTLKIRSTKLEDSAMYFCASSVEREAYNEQFFGPGTRLTVL.

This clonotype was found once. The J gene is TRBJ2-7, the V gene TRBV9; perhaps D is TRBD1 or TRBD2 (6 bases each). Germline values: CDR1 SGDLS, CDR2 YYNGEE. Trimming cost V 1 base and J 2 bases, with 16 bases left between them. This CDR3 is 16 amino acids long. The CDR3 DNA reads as TGTGCCAGCAGCGTATCCGCTTGGGGGGCCCCCTACGAGCAGTACTTC. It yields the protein CASSVSAWGAPYEQYF.

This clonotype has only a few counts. The CDR3 here is CASSVSASGYEQYF. CDR3 in DNA: TGTGCCAGCAGCGTATCGGCTAGTGGGTACGAGCAGTACTTC. The chain links TRBV9 to TRBJ2-7; D call uncertain. This CDR3 comprises 14 residues. Germline V gene data show CDR1 as SGDLS and CDR2 as YYNGEE. The V end was cut by 1 base, the J end by 4 bases, with 12 bases between. Supplemented by reference TRBV9 and TRBJ2-7, the full variable domain reads DSGVTQTPKHLITATGQRVTLRCSPRSGDLSVYWYQQSLDQGLQFLIQYYNGEERAKGNILERFSAQQFPDLHSELNLSSLELGDSALYFCASSVSASGYEQYFGPGTRLTVT.

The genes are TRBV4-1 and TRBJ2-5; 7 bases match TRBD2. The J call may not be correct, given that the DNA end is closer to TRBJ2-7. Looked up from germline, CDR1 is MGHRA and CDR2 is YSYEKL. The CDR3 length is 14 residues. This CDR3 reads CASSQTSSGPEQYF. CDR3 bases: TGCGCCAGCAGCCAGACCTCTAGCGGTCCCGAGCAGTACTTC.

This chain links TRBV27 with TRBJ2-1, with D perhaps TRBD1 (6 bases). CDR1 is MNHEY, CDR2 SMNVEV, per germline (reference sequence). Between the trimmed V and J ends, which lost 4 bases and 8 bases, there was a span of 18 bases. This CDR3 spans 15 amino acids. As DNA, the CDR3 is TGTGCCAGCAGTTACTCAATCACAGGGAAAGATGAGCAGTTCTTC. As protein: CASSYSITGKDEQFF.

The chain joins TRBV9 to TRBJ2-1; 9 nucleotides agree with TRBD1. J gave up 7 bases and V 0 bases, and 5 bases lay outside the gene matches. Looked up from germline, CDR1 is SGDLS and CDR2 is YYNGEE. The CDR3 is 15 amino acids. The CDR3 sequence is CASSVAGTGLNEQFF. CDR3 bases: TGTGCCAGCAGCGTAGCCGGGACAGGGCTTAATGAGCAGTTCTTC.

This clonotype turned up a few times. The chain's CDR3 is CSASEGGPYEQYF. CDR3 DNA: TGCAGTGCTAGTGAGGGGGGACCCTACGAGCAGTACTTC. The rearrangement joins TRBV20-1 to TRBJ2-7; D is possibly TRBD1 or TRBD2 (6 bases each). V lost 3 bases and J 2 bases, leaving 11 bases between the germline ends. CDR1 and CDR2 from the germline V gene are DFQATT and SNEGSKA (reference sequence). This CDR3 contains 13 residues.

CDR3 sequence reads: CALRGVNEKLFF. CDR3 sequence (DNA): TGTGCCCTGAGAGGCGTAAATGAAAAACTGTTTTTT. The rearrangement links TRBV30 to TRBJ1-4; D remains unclear. Germline V gives CDR1 GTSNPN, CDR2 SVGIG (reference sequence). There are 12 residues in the CDR3. Trimming cost V 8 bases and J 5 bases, with 12 bases left between them.

The CDR3 reads CATRVSGGQETQYF. CDR3 in DNA: TGTGCCACCAGGGTTAGCGGGGGCCAAGAGACCCAGTACTTC. The chain carries TRBV10-3 and TRBJ2-5; 9 bases align to TRBD2. J gave up 1 base and V 10 bases, and 7 bases lay outside the gene matches. Germline lookup yields CDR1 ENHRY and CDR2 SYGVKD. The CDR3 sequence is 14 residues long.

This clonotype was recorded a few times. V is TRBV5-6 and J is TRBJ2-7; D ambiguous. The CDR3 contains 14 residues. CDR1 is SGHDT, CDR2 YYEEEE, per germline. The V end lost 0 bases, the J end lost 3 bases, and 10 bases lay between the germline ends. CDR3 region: CASSLGAGFYEQYF. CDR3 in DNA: TGTGCCAGCAGCTTGGGAGCCGGGTTCTACGAGCAGTACTTC.

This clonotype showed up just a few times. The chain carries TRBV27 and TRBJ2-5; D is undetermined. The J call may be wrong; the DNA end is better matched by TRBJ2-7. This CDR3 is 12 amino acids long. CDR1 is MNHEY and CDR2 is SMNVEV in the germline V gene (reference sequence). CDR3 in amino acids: CATRHGSYEQYF. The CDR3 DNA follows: TGTGCCACCCGACACGGCTCCTACGAGCAGTACTTC.

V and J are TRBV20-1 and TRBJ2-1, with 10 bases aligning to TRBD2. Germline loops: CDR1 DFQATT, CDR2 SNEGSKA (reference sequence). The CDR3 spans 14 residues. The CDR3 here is CCTSGSGRFGEQFF. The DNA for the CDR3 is TGCTGTACTAGCGGTAGCGGGAGGTTTGGTGAGCAGTTCTTC.

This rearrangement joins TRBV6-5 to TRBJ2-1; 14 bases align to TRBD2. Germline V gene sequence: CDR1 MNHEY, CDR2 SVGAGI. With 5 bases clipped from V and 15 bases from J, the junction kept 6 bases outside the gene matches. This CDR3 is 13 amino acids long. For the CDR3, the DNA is TGTGCCAGCAGTGGGACTAGCGGGAGTAGTCGGTTCTTC. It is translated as CASSGTSGSSRFF.